The next 30 T cell receptor beta chains were all read from a single sample in a study of cytomegalovirus exposure and HLA in healthy donors. The PCR employed 60 Vbeta primers together with 13 Jbeta primers. TCRdb's copy holds only in-frame clones and misses some; the assay was immunoSEQ multiplex PCR. Of around 200,000 clones detected, roughly 84% appear once; the ten largest clones hold over 2.5%. The sequencing sample was made of PBMCs. The receptors derive from a woman between 50 and 59 years old in good health and CMV-seropositive.

The chain is built from TRBV15 and TRBJ1-4, with 7 nucleotides matching TRBD1. The J segment lost 7 bases and the V segment lost 5 bases, leaving 7 bases of the junction unmatched. The germline gives CDR1 LNHNV, CDR2 YYDKDF (reference sequence). CDR3 length: 14 residues. The CDR3 here is CATSGGGAGEKLFF. CDR3 nucleotide sequence: TGTGCCACCAGCGGAGGGGGCGCCGGTGAAAAACTGTTTTTT.

This clone showed up just once. This chain connects TRBV5-1 to TRBJ2-7; weak D call: TRBD1 (6 bases). The CDR3 is 14 amino acids. Trimming removed 0 bases from V and 2 bases from J, with 9 bases in between. Germline values: CDR1 SGHRS, CDR2 YFSETQ. CDR3: CASSLADSTYEQYF. The CDR3 coding sequence is TGCGCCAGCAGCTTGGCGGACAGCACCTACGAGCAGTACTTC.

The chain carries TRBV30 and TRBJ2-1; TRBD2 is a possible D gene (7 bases). The germline gives CDR1 GTSNPN, CDR2 SVGIG (reference sequence). Trimming shortened V by 0 bases and J by 8 bases, and 17 bases separated the two germline ends. This CDR3 is built from 15 residues. The CDR3 loop reads CAWSVGGGISDEQFF. The DNA of the CDR3 is TGTGCCTGGAGTGTAGGGGGGGGCATTTCTGATGAGCAGTTCTTC.

The chain has TRBV2 and TRBJ1-6, with TRBD1 matching over 7 bases. This CDR3 has 14 amino acids. Germline V lookup: CDR1 SNHLY, CDR2 FYNNEI. V trimming: 4 bases; J trimming: 3 bases; junction bases outside the gene matches: 0. DNA of the CDR3: TGTGCCAGCAGTGGACAGGGCTATAATTCACCCCTCCACTTT. Protein product: CASSGQGYNSPLHF.

This clone was found a few times. This sample also contains other DNA sequences that code for the same CDR3. The V gene is TRBV5-1, the J gene TRBJ2-7; 10 positions match TRBD2. CDR1 is SGHRS, CDR2 YFSETQ, per germline. V lost 0 bases and J lost 1; bases outside the gene matches: 4. The length of the CDR3 is 16 residues. The CDR3 DNA reads TGCGCCAGCAGCTTGGGAGCTAGCGGGGGTTCCTACGAGCAGTACTTC. Protein product: CASSLGASGGSYEQYF.

The chain combines TRBV4-3 with TRBJ2-5; 9 nucleotides align to TRBD2. Germline V gene data show CDR1 as LGHNA and CDR2 as YSLEER. CDR3 length: 16 residues. Unmatched junction bases numbered 8, after V lost 1 base and J lost 5 bases. Here the CDR3 DNA reads TGCGCCAGCAGCCAAGTCTGGCGGGGGGGCATTGAGACCCAGTACTTC. Translating gives CASSQVWRGGIETQYF.

As to this clone: Likely a read error: the CDR3 ends without its conserved phenylalanine or tryptophan. V gene TRBV4-1 combines with J gene TRBJ2-7; D is possibly TRBD1 (6 bases). Germline values: CDR1 MGHRA, CDR2 YSYEKL. Trimming pared 0 bases from V and 1 base from J, leaving 10 bases between. The CDR3 has 15 amino acids. CDR3 nucleotide sequence: TGCGCCAGCAGCCAAGAGGACAGAAGTTCCTACGAGCAGTACTCC. Encoded protein: CASSQEDRSSYEQYS.

The rearrangement links TRBV5-1 to TRBJ1-2; 7 bases match TRBD1. The J segment lost 0 bases and the V segment lost 3 bases, leaving 5 bases of the junction unmatched. The CDR3 runs to 15 residues. Germline CDR1 SGHRS, CDR2 YFSETQ. Here the CDR3 reads CASSWTGASNYGYTF. CDR3 DNA sequence: TGCGCCAGCAGCTGGACAGGAGCCTCTAACTATGGCTACACCTTC.

The genes are TRBV28 and TRBJ1-2, with unresolved D. Trimming removed 6 bases at V and 5 bases at J, with 13 bases between. Looked up from germline, CDR1 is MDHEN and CDR2 is SYDVKM. The CDR3 extends over 13 amino acids. The CDR3 region is CASRFGPTYGYTF. In DNA form, the CDR3 reads TGTGCCAGCAGGTTCGGTCCCACGTATGGCTACACCTTC.

The chain couples TRBV18 to TRBJ1-2; 8 nucleotides match TRBD1. Germline-derived CDR1 and CDR2 are KGHSH and LQKENI. V shed 2 bases and J 5 bases; nucleotides not matched to a gene: 4. This CDR3 region has 14 residues. CDR3 in amino acids: CASSPATGDYGYTF. The CDR3 DNA reads as TGTGCCAGCTCACCAGCGACAGGGGATTATGGCTACACCTTC.

This clone was counted a single time. At the DNA level, this CDR3 is encoded by other sequences in the same sample as well. The chain combines TRBV30 with TRBJ1-4; the D is unclear. Germline values: CDR1 GTSNPN, CDR2 SVGIG (reference sequence). The CDR3 length is 12 residues. Trimming cost V 0 bases and J 8 bases, with 7 bases left between them. The CDR3 here is CAWSVLREKLFF. CDR3 sequence (DNA): TGTGCCTGGAGTGTACTAAGGGAAAAACTGTTTTTT.

This clone occurred once. CDR3 nucleotides: TGTGCCAGCCGGCGGGGGGGCACAGATACGCAGTATTTT. It translates to CASRRGGTDTQYF. This chain uses TRBV7-2 with TRBJ2-3; 8 bases match TRBD2. Germline V gives CDR1 SGHTA, CDR2 FQGNSA. The junction had 2 bases not matched to a gene; V was cut back by 8 bases and J by 1 base. There are 13 residues in the CDR3.

The CDR3 DNA reads TGTGCCAGCACCATTACAGAGCGGAATTCACCCCTCCACTTT. This gives the protein CASTITERNSPLHF. The chain combines TRBV2 with TRBJ1-6; D gene uncertain. V lost 7 bases, J lost 7 bases, and 14 bases lay in between. Germline CDR1 reads SNHLY; CDR2 reads FYNNEI. The CDR3 has 14 amino acids.

A single count supports this clone. This chain links TRBV7-9 with TRBJ1-3; no definite D call. Germline CDR1 and CDR2: SEHNR and FQNEAQ (reference sequence). This CDR3 contains 17 residues. With 4 bases removed from V and 0 bases from J, the gap between germline ends came to 16 bases. The CDR3 region has the DNA TGTGCCAGCAGCTGGAGGGCAGACCCTTACTCTGGAAACACCATATATTTT. Translating gives CASSWRADPYSGNTIYF.

This clone was seen a single time. The genes are TRBV7-8 and TRBJ1-2; D ambiguous. In germline, CDR1 is SGHVS, CDR2 FQNEAQ. This CDR3 is 12 amino acids long. V was pared by 5 bases and J by 4 bases, with 8 bases between. Here the CDR3 reads CASSPAGYGYTF. In DNA, the CDR3 is TGTGCCAGCAGCCCCGCCGGCTATGGCTACACCTTC.

This chain uses TRBV6-1 with TRBJ2-5; 7 bases line up with TRBD2. Germline V gene lookup returns CDR1 MNHNS and CDR2 SASEGT. Losses at the gene ends were 6 bases for V and 2 bases for J; bases not matched to a gene: 6. This CDR3 has 14 residues. The CDR3 sequence: CASRAGPQQETQYF. DNA for the CDR3: TGTGCCAGCAGAGCGGGACCGCAACAAGAGACCCAGTACTTC.

The chain links TRBV2 to TRBJ2-6, with D perhaps matching TRBD1 (5 bases). Germline CDR1 and CDR2: SNHLY and FYNNEI. V lost 8 bases, J lost 1 base, and 12 bases lay in between. The CDR3 length is 15 residues. CDR3 coding DNA: TGTGCCAGCCAGGAGCAGGGTTCTGGGGCCAACGTCCTGACTTTC. As protein: CASQEQGSGANVLTF. Full variable domain (missing parts from reference TRBV2 and TRBJ2-6): EPEVTQTPSHQVTQMGQEVILRCVPISNHLYFYWYRQILGQKVEFLVSFYNNEISEKSEIFDDQFSVERPDGSNFTLKIRSTKLEDSAMYFCASQEQGSGANVLTFGAGSRLTVL.

The V and J genes are TRBV2 and TRBJ2-7; TRBD1 matches at 9 bases. Trimming removed 1 base from V and 7 bases from J; junction bases left unmatched: 5. CDR1 is SNHLY and CDR2 is FYNNEI in the germline V gene. The length of the CDR3 is 14 residues. In DNA form, the CDR3 reads TGTGCCAGCAGTGAAGACAGGGGGCTGGGAGAGCAGTACTTC. The encoded protein is CASSEDRGLGEQYF.

The chain couples TRBV18 to TRBJ2-6, with 7 bases identical to TRBD2. CDR1 is KGHSH and CDR2 is LQKENI in the germline V gene. The CDR3 extends over 15 amino acids. V lost 3 bases and J lost 2; bases outside the gene matches: 1. The CDR3 here is CASSPRGTGANVLTF. For the CDR3, the DNA is TGTGCCAGCTCACCGCGGGGGACTGGGGCCAACGTCCTGACTTTC.

CDR3 amino acids: CASREGHGVFGELFF. The CDR3 DNA reads as TGTGCCAGCAGAGAAGGACACGGCGTTTTTGGGGAGCTGTTTTTT. V gene TRBV21-1 combines with J gene TRBJ2-2; TRBD1, as called in the table, went unchecked against the DNA. TRBV21-1 is shown as a pseudogene. This CDR3 has 15 amino acids.

This clone was seen just once. V is TRBV5-1 and J is TRBJ2-7, with TRBD2 matching 8 bases. The junction had 10 bases not matched to a gene; V was cut back by 6 bases and J by 5 bases. Germline assignment: CDR1 SGHRS and CDR2 YFSETQ. CDR3 length: 14 residues. CDR3 DNA sequence: TGCGCCAGCACCCGCACGGGGGGGGCGGACGAGCAGTACTTC. It is translated as CASTRTGGADEQYF.

This rearrangement joins TRBV18 to TRBJ1-1; 9 positions match TRBD1. Germline V gene sequence: CDR1 KGHSH, CDR2 LQKENI. Unmatched junction bases numbered 3, after V lost 2 bases and J lost 5 bases. CDR3 length equals 14 residues. This chain's CDR3 is CASSPTGGYTEAFF. The CDR3 bases are TGTGCCAGCTCACCAACAGGGGGCTATACTGAAGCTTTCTTT.

This chain uses TRBV4-1 with TRBJ2-1; 8 bases align to TRBD1. There are 15 residues in the CDR3. Germline V gene data show CDR1 as MGHRA and CDR2 as YSYEKL. Losses at the gene ends were 2 bases for V and 7 bases for J; bases not matched to a gene: 7. The CDR3 DNA reads as TGCGCCAGCAGCCAACCCGGGACAGGAGGGAATGAGCAGTTCTTC. This encodes CASSQPGTGGNEQFF.

The chain has TRBV6-1 and TRBJ1-5, with D perhaps TRBD1 (6 bases). CDR1 is MNHNS and CDR2 is SASEGT in the germline V gene. V shed 5 bases and J shed 5 bases, with 16 bases lying between them. The CDR3 runs 15 residues. In nucleotides, the CDR3 is TGTGCCAGCAGTTTGGGCCAGGGGTACCATCAGCCCCAGCATTTT. Translating gives CASSLGQGYHQPQHF.

This clone occurred once. The V call is TRBV15, the J call TRBJ1-5; 7 bases agree with TRBD1. Germline V gene lookup returns CDR1 LNHNV and CDR2 YYDKDF (reference sequence). V shed 5 bases, J shed 2 bases, and the junction held 3 bases outside the gene matches. CDR3 length: 14 residues. The CDR3 DNA is TGTGCCACCAGCGTCGGGACAGGCAATCAGCCCCAGCATTTT. Protein: CATSVGTGNQPQHF.

This rearrangement joins TRBV19 to TRBJ2-1, with D perhaps TRBD2 (6 bases). The V and J ends lost 3 bases and 4 bases respectively, with 16 bases between them. This CDR3 is built from 16 residues. CDR1 is LNHDA and CDR2 is SQIVND in the germline V gene (reference sequence). The CDR3 DNA reads TGTGCCAGTAGTATCATGTCCGGGGGAGCTTACAATGAGCAGTTCTTC. Protein: CASSIMSGGAYNEQFF.

The chain recombines TRBV7-2 with TRBJ1-5; D gene ambiguous. V lost 5 bases and J 4 bases, leaving 6 bases between the germline ends. Germline CDR1 reads SGHTA; CDR2 reads FQGNSA. This CDR3 is built from 12 residues. The CDR3 DNA reads TGTGCCAGCAGCCCCCCGAATCAGCCCCAGCATTTT. This encodes CASSPPNQPQHF.

This clone came up a few times. The chain combines TRBV6-1 with TRBJ2-7, with 7 bases identical to TRBD1. There are 14 residues in the CDR3. The germline CDR1 and CDR2 sequences are MNHNS and SASEGT. V gave up 5 bases and J gave up 7 bases; unmatched junction bases: 11. CDR3 nucleotide sequence: TGTGCCAGCAGTAGGGGACAGCCGAGTGGGGAGCAGTACTTC. Protein product: CASSRGQPSGEQYF.

This rearrangement joins TRBV19 to TRBJ1-2, with D perhaps TRBD1 (6 bases). The germline V gene has CDR1 LNHDA and CDR2 SQIVND (reference sequence). The germline V and J ends were trimmed by 6 bases and 7 bases, with 18 bases remaining between them. CDR3 length: 14 amino acids. Here the CDR3 reads CASRTDRSIPGYTF. DNA for the CDR3: TGTGCCAGTAGGACAGACAGGTCTATCCCTGGCTACACCTTC.

The CDR3 loop reads CAISESGTVTEAFF. CDR3 nucleotide sequence: TGTGCCATCAGTGAGTCGGGGACAGTCACTGAAGCTTTCTTT. J is TRBJ1-1 and V is TRBV10-3; 7 bases map to TRBD1. The V segment lost 0 bases and the J segment 4 bases; nucleotides outside the gene matches: 2. Germline CDR1 is ENHRY and CDR2 is SYGVKD. The CDR3 runs 14 residues.